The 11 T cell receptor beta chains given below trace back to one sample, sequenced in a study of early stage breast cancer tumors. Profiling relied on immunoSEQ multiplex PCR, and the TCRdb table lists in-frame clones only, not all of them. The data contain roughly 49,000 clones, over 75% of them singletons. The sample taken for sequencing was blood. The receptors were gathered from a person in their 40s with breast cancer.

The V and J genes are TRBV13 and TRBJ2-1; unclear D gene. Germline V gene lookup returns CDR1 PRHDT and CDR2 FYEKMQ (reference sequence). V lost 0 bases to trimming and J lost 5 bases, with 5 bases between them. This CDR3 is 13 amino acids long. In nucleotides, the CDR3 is TGTGCCAGCAGCTTAGGCAGTAACAATGAGCAGTTCTTC. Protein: CASSLGSNNEQFF.

The DNA for the CDR3 is TGTGCCAGCTCGGGGGGCATCTACCGCTCTGGGGCCAACGTCCTGACTTTC. This gives the protein CASSGGIYRSGANVLTF. This chain uses TRBV18 with TRBJ2-6, with D perhaps given as TRBD1 or TRBD2 (6 bases each). Trimming took 6 bases from V and 0 from J, leaving 15 bases between them. The CDR3 spans 17 residues. Germline V gene lookup returns CDR1 KGHSH and CDR2 LQKENI.

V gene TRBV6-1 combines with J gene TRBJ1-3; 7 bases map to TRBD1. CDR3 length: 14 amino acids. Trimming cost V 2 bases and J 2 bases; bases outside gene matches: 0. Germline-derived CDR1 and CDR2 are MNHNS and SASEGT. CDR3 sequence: CASSEQGAGNTIYF. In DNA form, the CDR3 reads TGTGCCAGCAGTGAACAGGGGGCTGGAAACACCATATATTTT.

CDR3 protein: CASSGSSYEQYF. CDR3 coding DNA: TGTGCCAGCAGCGGTAGCTCCTACGAGCAGTACTTC. V and J are TRBV11-2 and TRBJ2-7; D is unresolved. This CDR3 spans 12 amino acids. CDR1 SGHAT and CDR2 FQNNGV come from the germline V gene. V lost 5 bases to trimming and J lost 0 bases, with 5 bases between them.

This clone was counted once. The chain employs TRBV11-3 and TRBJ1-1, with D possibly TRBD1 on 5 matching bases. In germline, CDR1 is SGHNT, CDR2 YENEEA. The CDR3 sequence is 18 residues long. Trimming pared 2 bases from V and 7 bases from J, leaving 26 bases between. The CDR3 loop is CASSLLPLIGVRRVEAFF. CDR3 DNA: TGTGCCAGCAGCTTACTCCCGCTAATAGGGGTCAGGCGCGTTGAAGCTTTCTTT.

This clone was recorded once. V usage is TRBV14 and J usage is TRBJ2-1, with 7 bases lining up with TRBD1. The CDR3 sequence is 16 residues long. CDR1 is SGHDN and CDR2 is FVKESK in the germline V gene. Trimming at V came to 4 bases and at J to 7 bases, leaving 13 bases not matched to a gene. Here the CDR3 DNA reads TGTGCCAGCAGCCCTATCAACAGGGGTTCGAAGAATGAGCAGTTCTTC. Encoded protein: CASSPINRGSKNEQFF. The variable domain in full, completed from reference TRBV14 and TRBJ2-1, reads EAGVTQFPSHSVIEKGQTVTLRCDPISGHDNLYWYRRVMGKEIKFLLHFVKESKQDESGMPNNRFLAERTGGTYSTLKVQPAELEDSGVYFCASSPINRGSKNEQFFGPGTRLTVL.

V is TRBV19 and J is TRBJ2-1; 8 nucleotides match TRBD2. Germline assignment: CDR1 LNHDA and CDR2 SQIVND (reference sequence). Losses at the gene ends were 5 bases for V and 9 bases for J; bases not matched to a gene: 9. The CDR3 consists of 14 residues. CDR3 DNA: TGTGCCAGTAGTCCTTCCGGGGGGGGGATTGAGCAGTTCTTC. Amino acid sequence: CASSPSGGGIEQFF.

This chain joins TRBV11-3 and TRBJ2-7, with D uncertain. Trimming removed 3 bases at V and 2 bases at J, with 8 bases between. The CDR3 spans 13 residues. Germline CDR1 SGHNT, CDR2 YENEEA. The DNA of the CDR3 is TGTGCCAGCAGCTTGAGACGGACCTACGAGCAGTACTTC. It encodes CASSLRRTYEQYF.

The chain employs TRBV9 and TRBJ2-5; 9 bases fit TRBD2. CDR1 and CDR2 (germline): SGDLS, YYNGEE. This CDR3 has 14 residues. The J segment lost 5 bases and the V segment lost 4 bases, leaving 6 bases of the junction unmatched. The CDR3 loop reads CASSPPAGGETQYF. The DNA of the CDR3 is TGTGCCAGCAGCCCCCCGGCGGGGGGGGAGACCCAGTACTTC.

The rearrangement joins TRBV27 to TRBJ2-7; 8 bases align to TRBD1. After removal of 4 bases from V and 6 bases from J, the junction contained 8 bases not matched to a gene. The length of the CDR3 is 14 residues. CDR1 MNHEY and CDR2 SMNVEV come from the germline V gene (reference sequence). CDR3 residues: CASSSGQEGGEQYF. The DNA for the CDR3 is TGTGCCAGCAGTTCGGGACAGGAGGGGGGCGAGCAGTACTTC.

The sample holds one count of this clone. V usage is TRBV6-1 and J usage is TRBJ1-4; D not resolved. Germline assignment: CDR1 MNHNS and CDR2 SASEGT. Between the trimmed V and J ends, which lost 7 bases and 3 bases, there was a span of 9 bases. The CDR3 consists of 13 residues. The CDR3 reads CASNRVPNEKLFF. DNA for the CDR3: TGTGCCAGCAATCGGGTCCCTAATGAAAAACTGTTTTTT.